This T cell receptor (beta chain) was observed in a study of blood T cell repertoires in COVID-19. Overall study context: The study drew acute and convalescent COVID-19 samples from the United States, Italy and Spain. Nucleic acid was either cDNA or gDNA, and it came from T cells, B-cell-depleted T cells, or PBMCs.

CDR3 length: 16 amino acids. From germline, CDR1 is LNHDA and CDR2 SQIVND (reference sequence). V was shortened by 6 bases and J by 10 bases, with 22 bases between the two germline ends. This clone has a handful of counts. Original processing notes: Quantification of nucleated cells was approximated via reference gene primer amplification. Profiled with immunoSEQ multiplex PCR; TCRdb holds only in-frame clones, not every one. The V and J calls and clone size come from that table; D and trimming were worked out from the DNA. The table has tens of thousands of clones, roughly 70% seen once. The sequence derives from an older woman in a cohort sampled during active or convalescent COVID-19. This chain links TRBV19 with TRBJ1-6; maybe TRBD1 (6 bases). Sequenced: peripheral blood. The CDR3 region has the DNA TGTGCCAGTAGCTTACCCTTGCCAACAGGGAACTCACCCCTCCACTTT. This codes for CASSLPLPTGNSPLHF.